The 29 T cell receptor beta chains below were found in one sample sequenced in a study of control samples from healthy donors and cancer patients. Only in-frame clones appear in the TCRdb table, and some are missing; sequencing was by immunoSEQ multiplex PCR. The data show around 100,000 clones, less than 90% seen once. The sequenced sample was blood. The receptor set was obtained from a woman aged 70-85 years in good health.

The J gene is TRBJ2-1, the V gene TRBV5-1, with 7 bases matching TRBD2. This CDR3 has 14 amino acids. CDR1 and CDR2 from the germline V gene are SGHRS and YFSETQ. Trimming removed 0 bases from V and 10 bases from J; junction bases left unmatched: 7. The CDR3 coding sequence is TGCGCCAGCAGCTTGGACGGGATGGGAGGGGAGCAGTTCTTC. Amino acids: CASSLDGMGGEQFF.

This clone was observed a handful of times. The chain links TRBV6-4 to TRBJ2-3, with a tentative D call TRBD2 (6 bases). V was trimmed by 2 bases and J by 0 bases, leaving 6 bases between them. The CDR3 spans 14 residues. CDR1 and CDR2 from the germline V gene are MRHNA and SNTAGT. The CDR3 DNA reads TGTGCCAGCAGTGACCGGGGGAGCACAGATACGCAGTATTTT. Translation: CASSDRGSTDTQYF.

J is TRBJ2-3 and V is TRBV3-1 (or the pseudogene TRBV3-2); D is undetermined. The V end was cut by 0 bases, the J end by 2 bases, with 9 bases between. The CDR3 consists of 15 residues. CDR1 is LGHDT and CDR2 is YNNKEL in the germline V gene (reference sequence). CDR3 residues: CASSQDRVDTDTQYF. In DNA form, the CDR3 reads TGTGCCAGCAGCCAAGATCGGGTCGACACAGATACGCAGTATTTT.

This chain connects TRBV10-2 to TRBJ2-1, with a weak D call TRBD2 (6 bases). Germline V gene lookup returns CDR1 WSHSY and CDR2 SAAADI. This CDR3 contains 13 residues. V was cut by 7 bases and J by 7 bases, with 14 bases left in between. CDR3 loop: CASNSGQVNEQFF. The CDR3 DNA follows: TGCGCCAGCAATAGCGGACAAGTTAATGAGCAGTTCTTC.

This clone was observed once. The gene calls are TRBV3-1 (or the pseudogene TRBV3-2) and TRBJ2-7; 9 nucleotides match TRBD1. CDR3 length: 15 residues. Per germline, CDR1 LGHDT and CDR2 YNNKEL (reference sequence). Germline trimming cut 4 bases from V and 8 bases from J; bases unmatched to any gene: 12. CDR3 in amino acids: CASSRGTGTSTQQYF. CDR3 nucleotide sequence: TGTGCCAGCAGCCGAGGGACAGGGACCTCTACGCAGCAGTACTTC.

The CDR3 DNA reads TGTGCTAGTGGTTTGGTAACGGGACGGACGTACGAGCAGTACTTC. This encodes CASGLVTGRTYEQYF. The J gene is TRBJ2-7, the V gene TRBV12-5; D possibly uses TRBD1 or TRBD2 (5 bases each). This CDR3 region has 15 residues. Germline values: CDR1 LGHNT, CDR2 FRNRAP. The ends were cut back, 0 bases at V and 4 bases at J, with 13 bases in the middle.

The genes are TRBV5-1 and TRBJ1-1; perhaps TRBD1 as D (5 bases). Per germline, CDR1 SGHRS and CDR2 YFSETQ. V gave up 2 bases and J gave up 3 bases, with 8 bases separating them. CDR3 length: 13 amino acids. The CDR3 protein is CASSLSRDTEAFF. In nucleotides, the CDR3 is TGCGCCAGCAGCTTAAGCAGGGACACTGAAGCTTTCTTT.

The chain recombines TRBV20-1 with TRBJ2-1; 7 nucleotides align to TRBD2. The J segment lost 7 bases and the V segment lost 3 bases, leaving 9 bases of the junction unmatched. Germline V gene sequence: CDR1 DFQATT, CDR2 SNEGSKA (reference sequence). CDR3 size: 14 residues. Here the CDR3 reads CSASLGGSRNEQFF. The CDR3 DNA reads TGCAGTGCTAGTTTGGGCGGGAGTCGAAATGAGCAGTTCTTC.

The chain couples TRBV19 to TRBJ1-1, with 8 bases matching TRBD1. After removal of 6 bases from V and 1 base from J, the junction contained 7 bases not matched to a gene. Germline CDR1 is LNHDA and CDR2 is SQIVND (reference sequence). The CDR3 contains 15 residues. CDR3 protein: CASSYTGTGNTEAFF. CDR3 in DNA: TGTGCCAGTAGCTACACCGGGACAGGGAACACTGAAGCTTTCTTT.

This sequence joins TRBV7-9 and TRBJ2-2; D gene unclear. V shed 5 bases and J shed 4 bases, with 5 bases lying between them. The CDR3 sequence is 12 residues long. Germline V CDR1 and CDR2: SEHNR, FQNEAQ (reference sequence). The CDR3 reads CASSPITGELFF. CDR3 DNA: TGTGCCAGCAGCCCCATCACCGGGGAGCTGTTTTTT. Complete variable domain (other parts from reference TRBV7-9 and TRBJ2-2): DTGVSQNPRHKITKRGQNVTFRCDPISEHNRLYWYRQTLGQGPEFLTYFQNEAQLEKSRLLSDRFSAERPKGSFSTLEIQRTEQGDSAMYLCASSPITGELFFGEGSRLTVL.

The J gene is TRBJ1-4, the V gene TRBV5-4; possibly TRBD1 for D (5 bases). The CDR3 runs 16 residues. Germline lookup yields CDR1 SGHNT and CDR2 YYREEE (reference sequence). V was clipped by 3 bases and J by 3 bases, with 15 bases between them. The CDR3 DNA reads TGTGCCAGCAGCTCCCAGGGTGATGGCCCTAATGAAAAACTGTTTTTT. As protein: CASSSQGDGPNEKLFF.

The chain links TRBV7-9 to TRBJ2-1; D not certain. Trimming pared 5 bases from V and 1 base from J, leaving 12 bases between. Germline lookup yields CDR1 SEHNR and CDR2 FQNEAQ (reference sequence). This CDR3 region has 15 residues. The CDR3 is CASSPSGVSYNEQFF. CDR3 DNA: TGTGCCAGCAGCCCTTCTGGCGTTTCCTACAATGAGCAGTTCTTC.

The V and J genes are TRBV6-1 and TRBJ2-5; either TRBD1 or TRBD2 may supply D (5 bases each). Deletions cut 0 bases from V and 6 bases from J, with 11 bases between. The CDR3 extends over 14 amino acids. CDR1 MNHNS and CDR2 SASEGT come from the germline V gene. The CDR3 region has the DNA TGTGCCAGCAGTGAAGCGTGGGACGGAAAGACCCAGTACTTC. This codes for CASSEAWDGKTQYF.

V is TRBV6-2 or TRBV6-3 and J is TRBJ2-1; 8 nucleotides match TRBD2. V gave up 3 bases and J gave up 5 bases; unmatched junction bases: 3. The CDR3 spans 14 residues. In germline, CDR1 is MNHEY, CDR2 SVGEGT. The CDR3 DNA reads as TGTGCCAGCAGTTATTTTAGCGGGAACAATGAGCAGTTCTTC. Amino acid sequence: CASSYFSGNNEQFF.

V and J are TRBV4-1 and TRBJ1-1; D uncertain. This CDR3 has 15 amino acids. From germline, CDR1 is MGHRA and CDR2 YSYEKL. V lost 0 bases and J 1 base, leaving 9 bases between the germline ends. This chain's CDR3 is CASSQDPPPNTEAFF. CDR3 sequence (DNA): TGCGCCAGCAGCCAAGATCCCCCCCCGAACACTGAAGCTTTCTTT.

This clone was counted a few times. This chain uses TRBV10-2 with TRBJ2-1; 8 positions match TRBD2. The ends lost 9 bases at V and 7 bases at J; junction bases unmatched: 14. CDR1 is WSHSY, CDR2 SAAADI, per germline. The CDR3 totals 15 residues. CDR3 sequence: CASIQGGTRGNEQFF. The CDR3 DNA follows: TGCGCCAGTATCCAAGGGGGGACTAGGGGGAATGAGCAGTTCTTC.

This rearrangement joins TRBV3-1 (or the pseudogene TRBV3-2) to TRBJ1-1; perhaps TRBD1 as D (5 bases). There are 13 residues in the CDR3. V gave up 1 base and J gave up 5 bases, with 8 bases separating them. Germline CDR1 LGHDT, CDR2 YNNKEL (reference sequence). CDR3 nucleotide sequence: TGTGCCAGCAGCCAAGGTCAGGGTACTGAAGCTTTCTTT. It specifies CASSQGQGTEAFF.

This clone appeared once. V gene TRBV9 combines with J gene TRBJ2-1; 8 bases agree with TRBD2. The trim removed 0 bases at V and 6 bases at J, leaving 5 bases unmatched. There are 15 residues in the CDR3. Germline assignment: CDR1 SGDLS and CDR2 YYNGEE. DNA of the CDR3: TGTGCCAGCAGCGTAGAAGGACTAGCCTTCAATGAGCAGTTCTTC. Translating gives CASSVEGLAFNEQFF.

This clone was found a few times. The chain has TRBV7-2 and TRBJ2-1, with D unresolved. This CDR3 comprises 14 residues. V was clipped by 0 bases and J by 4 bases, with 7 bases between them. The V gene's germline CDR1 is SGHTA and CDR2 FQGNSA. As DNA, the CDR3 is TGTGCCAGCAGCTTAGCAGCCAGGTACAATGAGCAGTTCTTC. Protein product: CASSLAARYNEQFF.

The CDR3 DNA reads TGTGCCAGCAGCCTACGACGGACAGGGGAGGGATATGGCTACACCTTC. Its protein product is CASSLRRTGEGYGYTF. The genes are TRBV7-9 and TRBJ1-2; 9 bases fit TRBD1. Germline-derived CDR1 and CDR2 are SEHNR and FQNEAQ (reference sequence). This CDR3 spans 16 amino acids. V trimming: 5 bases; J trimming: 5 bases; junction bases outside the gene matches: 12.

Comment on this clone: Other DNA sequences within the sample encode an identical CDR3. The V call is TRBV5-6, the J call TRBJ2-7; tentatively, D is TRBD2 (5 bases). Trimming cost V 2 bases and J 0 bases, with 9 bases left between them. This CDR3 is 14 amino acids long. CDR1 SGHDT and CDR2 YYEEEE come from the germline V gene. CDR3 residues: CASSLGRGSYEQYF. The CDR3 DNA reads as TGTGCCAGCAGCTTAGGCCGGGGCTCCTACGAGCAGTACTTC.

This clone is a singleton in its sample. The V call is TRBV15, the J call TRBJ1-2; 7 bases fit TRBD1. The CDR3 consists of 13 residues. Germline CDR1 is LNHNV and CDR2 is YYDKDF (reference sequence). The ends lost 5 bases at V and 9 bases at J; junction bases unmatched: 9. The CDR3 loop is CATSEETGVRYTF. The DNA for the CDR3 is TGTGCCACCAGCGAAGAAACAGGGGTACGCTACACCTTC.

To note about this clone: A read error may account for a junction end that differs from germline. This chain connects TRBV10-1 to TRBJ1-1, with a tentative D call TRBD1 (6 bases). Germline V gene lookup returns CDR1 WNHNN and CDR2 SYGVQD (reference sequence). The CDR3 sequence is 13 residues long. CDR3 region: CASSESTGFETFF. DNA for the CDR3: TGCGCCAGCAGCGAATCTACAGGGTTTGAAACTTTCTTT.

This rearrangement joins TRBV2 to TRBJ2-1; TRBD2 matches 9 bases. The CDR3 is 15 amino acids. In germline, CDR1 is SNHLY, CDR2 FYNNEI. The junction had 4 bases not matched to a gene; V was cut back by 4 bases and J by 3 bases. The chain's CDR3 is CASSASGTYYNEQFF. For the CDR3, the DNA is TGTGCCAGCAGTGCTAGCGGGACCTACTACAATGAGCAGTTCTTC.

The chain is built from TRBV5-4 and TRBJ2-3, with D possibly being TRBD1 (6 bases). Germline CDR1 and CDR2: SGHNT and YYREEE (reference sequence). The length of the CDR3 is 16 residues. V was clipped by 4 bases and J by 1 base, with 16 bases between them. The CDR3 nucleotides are TGTGCCAGCAGCCGAACAGGGACCCCACGCACAGATACGCAGTATTTT. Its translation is CASSRTGTPRTDTQYF.

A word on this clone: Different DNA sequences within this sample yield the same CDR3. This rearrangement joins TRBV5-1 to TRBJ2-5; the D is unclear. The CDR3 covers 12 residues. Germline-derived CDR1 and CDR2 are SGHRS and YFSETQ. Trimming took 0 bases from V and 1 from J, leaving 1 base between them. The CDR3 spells CASSLGQETQYF. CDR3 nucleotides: TGCGCCAGCAGCTTGGGCCAAGAGACCCAGTACTTC. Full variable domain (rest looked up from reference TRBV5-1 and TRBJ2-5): KAGVTQTPRYLIKTRGQQVTLSCSPISGHRSVSWYQQTPGQGLQFLFEYFSETQRNKGNFPGRFSGRQFSNSRSEMNVSTLELGDSALYLCASSLGQETQYFGPGTRLLVL.

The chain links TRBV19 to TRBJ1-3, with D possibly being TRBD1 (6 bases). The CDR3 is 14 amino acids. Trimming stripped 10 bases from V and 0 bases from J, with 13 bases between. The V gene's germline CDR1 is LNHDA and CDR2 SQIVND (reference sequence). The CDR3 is CATSRDTSGNTIYF. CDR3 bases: TGTGCCACTTCCCGGGACACCTCTGGAAACACCATATATTTT. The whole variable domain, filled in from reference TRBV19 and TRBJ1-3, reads DGGITQSPKYLFRKEGQNVTLSCEQNLNHDAMYWYRQDPGQGLRLIYYSQIVNDFQKGDIAEGYSVSREKKESFPLTVTSAQKNPTAFYLCATSRDTSGNTIYFGEGSWLTVV.

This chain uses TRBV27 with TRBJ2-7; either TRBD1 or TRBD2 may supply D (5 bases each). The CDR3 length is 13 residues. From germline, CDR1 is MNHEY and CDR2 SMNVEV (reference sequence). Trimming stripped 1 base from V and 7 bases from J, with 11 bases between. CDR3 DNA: TGTGCCAGCAGTTTATTCGGGGCTGGGGAGCAGTACTTC. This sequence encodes CASSLFGAGEQYF.

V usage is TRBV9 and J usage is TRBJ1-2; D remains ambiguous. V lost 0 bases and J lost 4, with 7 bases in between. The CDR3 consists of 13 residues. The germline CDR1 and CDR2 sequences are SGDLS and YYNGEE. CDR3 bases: TGTGCCAGCAGCGTAGGACAAGTCTATGGCTACACCTTC. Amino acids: CASSVGQVYGYTF.